The T cell receptor (beta chain) under discussion was sequenced for a study of lung T cells in sarcoidosis with Löfgren's syndrome. Study as a whole: CD4+ T cells build up in sarcoidosis bronchoalveolar lavage fluid. Study-level results: Multiple Löfgren's syndrome patients reportedly shared TRAV12-1 and TRBV2 CDR3 motifs. These T cells possibly recognize a putative, unidentified sarcoidosis-associated antigen. TRBV2 was the preferred pairing partner of TRAV12-1, with similar CDR3s.

One entry per CDR3 protein, called by TCRdb with MiXCR from the reads. The sample holds more than 8,500 distinct CDR3 sequences, approximately 20% seen once. Germline CDR1 reads MDHEN; CDR2 reads SYDVKM. The V end lost 8 bases, the J end lost 2 bases, and 16 bases lay between the germline ends. The CDR3 is made up of 16 amino acids. About this clonotype itself: Its specificity is not known.

The clonotype was recovered from a human donor with sarcoidosis (Löfgren's syndrome or another form), or a control subject (not recorded which). Sequenced input: CD4+ T cells from bronchoalveolar lavage. The chain uses TRBV28 and TRBJ1-6; D ambiguous. CDR3 residues: CASGLSGFTYNSPLHF. CDR3 DNA: TGTGCCAGCGGGCTGAGTGGGTTCACCTATAATTCACCCCTCCACTTT. Together with reference TRBV28 and TRBJ1-6, the CDR3 gives the full variable domain: DVKVTQSSRYLVKRTGEKVFLECVQDMDHENMFWYRQDPGLGLRLIYFSYDVKMKEKGDIPEGYSVSREKKERFSLILESASTNQTSMYLCASGLSGFTYNSPLHFGNGTRLTVT.